The 19 T cell receptor beta chains given below trace back to one sample, sequenced in a study of T-cell reconstitution after alpha-beta-depleted transplantation in children. Molecular barcoding with unique molecular identifiers was used for the TCRbeta library. Each CDR3 protein gets one entry after TCRdb re-called the PCR reads with MiXCR. This table holds 220,000 or so distinct CDR3 sequences, 8.2% found once. The source was PBMCs, mostly from graft donor cells, collected 180 days after TCRalphabeta/CD19-depleted stem cell transplant. These TCRs come from a male patient younger than 18 who had a stem cell transplant for acute lymphoblastic leukemia, so the T cells may come from the graft donor.

This clonotype was counted at least ten times. The chain combines TRBV29-1 with TRBJ1-1, with D hard to call. Germline V gene data show CDR1 as SQVTM and CDR2 as ANQGSEA. This CDR3 spans 12 amino acids. V lost 7 bases and J lost 4, with 13 bases in between. DNA for the CDR3: TGCAGCGCCATCAACGGCCCCACTGAAGCTTTCTTT. Its translation: CSAINGPTEAFF.

This clonotype showed up many times. The rearrangement links TRBV7-2 to TRBJ2-7; 9 bases agree with TRBD1. This CDR3 is built from 16 residues. V lost 3 bases and J lost 7; bases outside the gene matches: 13. Germline CDR1 reads SGHTA; CDR2 reads FQGNSA. In nucleotides, the CDR3 is TGTGCCAGCAGCTTCCTGACCGGGACAGGGAGAAGGGAGCAGTACTTC. This translates into CASSFLTGTGRREQYF.

This clonotype was counted many times. This chain joins TRBV15 and TRBJ2-1; weak D call: TRBD1 (5 bases). The germline CDR1 and CDR2 sequences are LNHNV and YYDKDF (reference sequence). CDR3 length equals 13 residues. Trimming pared 2 bases from V and 6 bases from J, leaving 8 bases between. The CDR3 loop reads CATSRTGFNEQFF. In DNA, the CDR3 is TGTGCCACCAGCAGAACAGGTTTCAATGAGCAGTTCTTC.

This clonotype was seen many times. The CDR3 nucleotides are TGTGCCAGCAGTCCACGGGGCAGGGAGGACACCGGGGAGCTGTTTTTT. This gives the protein CASSPRGREDTGELFF. V gene TRBV6-1 combines with J gene TRBJ2-2, with D perhaps matching TRBD2 (6 bases). The CDR3 length is 16 residues. The germline V gene has CDR1 MNHNS and CDR2 SASEGT. V dropped 5 bases and J dropped 3 bases, with 16 bases sitting between them.

This clonotype was seen at least ten times. The chain joins TRBV29-1 to TRBJ2-7, with a weak D call TRBD1 (6 bases). V shed 8 bases and J shed 2 bases, with 13 bases lying between them. Looked up from germline, CDR1 is SQVTM and CDR2 is ANQGSEA. CDR3 length: 12 amino acids. CDR3 residues: CSIRTVTYEQYF. The CDR3 DNA is TGCAGCATCCGGACAGTAACCTACGAGCAGTACTTC.

This clonotype has a count of ten or more. The chain joins TRBV20-1 to TRBJ1-2, with a tentative D call TRBD1 (5 bases). The CDR3 is made up of 12 amino acids. The germline V gene has CDR1 DFQATT and CDR2 SNEGSKA (reference sequence). Trimming cost V 5 bases and J 1 base, with 8 bases left between them. This CDR3 reads CSASGINYGYTF. The CDR3 DNA reads as TGCAGTGCTTCAGGGATTAACTATGGCTACACCTTC.

The V gene is TRBV7-3, the J gene TRBJ1-2, with 10 nucleotides matching TRBD1. CDR1 and CDR2 (germline): SGHTA, FQGTGA. The CDR3 consists of 15 residues. V shed 5 bases and J 3 bases; nucleotides not matched to a gene: 6. Written as DNA, the CDR3 is TGTGCCAGCAGCCGAGAGGGACAGGGGTACTATGGCTACACCTTC. The encoded protein is CASSREGQGYYGYTF. The full variable domain, completed using reference TRBV7-3 and TRBJ1-2, is GAGVSQTPSNKVTEKGKYVELRCDPISGHTALYWYRQSLGQGPEFLIYFQGTGAADDSGLPNDRFFAVRPEGSVSTLKIQRTERGDSAVYLCASSREGQGYYGYTFGSGTRLTVV.

This clonotype was recorded many times. CDR3 sequence (DNA): TGTGCCAGCAGCTTCCCCCCGACAGGGGACACTGAAGCTTTCTTT. Translating it yields CASSFPPTGDTEAFF. This rearrangement joins TRBV5-6 to TRBJ1-1; 8 bases map to TRBD1. CDR3 length: 15 amino acids. V lost 2 bases to trimming and J lost 3 bases; unmatched junction nucleotides: 6. Germline assignment: CDR1 SGHDT and CDR2 YYEEEE.

This clonotype has a count of ten or more. The chain combines TRBV27 with TRBJ2-7; D gene unclear. V lost 2 bases, J lost 5 bases, and 10 bases lay in between. The CDR3 spans 13 residues. Germline-derived CDR1 and CDR2 are MNHEY and SMNVEV (reference sequence). The CDR3 sequence is CASSLKPSHEQYF. The CDR3 bases are TGTGCCAGCAGTTTAAAACCGTCCCACGAGCAGTACTTC.

The sample holds one count of this clonotype. This may be a read error: a much more frequent sequence differs by one nucleotide. The CDR3 here is CASSLLGIEAFF. CDR3 nucleotide sequence: TGTGCCAGCAGTTTACTTGGGATCGAAGCTTTCTTT. This chain uses TRBV12-3 or TRBV12-4 with TRBJ1-1; D not certain. CDR3 length: 12 amino acids. V gave up 2 bases and J gave up 8 bases, with 9 bases separating them.

This clonotype has a count of ten or more. The gene calls are TRBV20-1 and TRBJ1-6; 8 bases are a match to TRBD1. The ends lost 1 base at V and 8 bases at J; junction bases unmatched: 7. From germline, CDR1 is DFQATT and CDR2 SNEGSKA (reference sequence). The CDR3 loop spans 15 amino acids. As DNA, the CDR3 is TGCAGTGCTAGAGCCCCCCAGGGGGCTCATTCACCCCTCCACTTT. Protein sequence: CSARAPQGAHSPLHF.

This clonotype turned up a few times. The CDR3 sequence: CASSLAGGPAGELFF. The CDR3 DNA is TGTGCCAGCAGTTTAGCGGGGGGGCCTGCCGGGGAGCTGTTTTTT. This chain connects TRBV12-3 or TRBV12-4 to TRBJ2-2, with D perhaps TRBD2 (7 bases). The length of the CDR3 is 15 residues. V lost 0 bases and J 6 bases, leaving 11 bases between the germline ends.

This clonotype was recorded once. With a much larger clone just one base away, this may be a read error. The V call is TRBV27, the J call TRBJ2-1; D gene uncertain. The CDR3 sequence is 13 residues long. CDR1 and CDR2 from the germline V gene are MNHEY and SMNVEV (reference sequence). The CDR3, as DNA: TGTGGCAGCAGTTTCTTTAACAGCAATGAGCAGTTCTTC. Residues: CGSSFFNSNEQFF.

This clonotype has a count of ten or more. CDR3 region: CASSQSLTGKTYEQYF. CDR3 coding DNA: TGTGCCAGCAGCCAATCTCTGACAGGAAAAACCTACGAGCAGTACTTC. The chain has TRBV16 and TRBJ2-7; maybe TRBD1 (6 bases). CDR1 and CDR2 (germline): KGHSY, FQNENV. This CDR3 is built from 16 residues. V lost 0 bases and J 2 bases, leaving 14 bases between the germline ends.

To note about this clonotype: This could be a read error, since a much larger clone is one nucleotide away. The chain joins TRBV27 to TRBJ2-5; TRBD2 might be the D (5 bases). The germline gives CDR1 MNHEY, CDR2 SMNVEV (reference sequence). The CDR3 extends over 15 amino acids. CDR3 sequence: CPSSFQGLAGLPQYF. The DNA for the CDR3 is TGTCCCAGCAGTTTCCAAGGACTGGCCGGATTGCCCCAGTACTTC.

This clonotype was detected only a few times. The chain carries TRBV23-1 and TRBJ1-5, with a weak D call TRBD1 (5 bases). TRBV23-1 is recorded as an ORF, its role being uncertain. Trimming left V 11 bases short and J 11 bases short, with 16 bases between. The CDR3 loop spans 11 amino acids. The CDR3 region has the DNA TGCGCCCAACCACAAGGGGTATCCCAGCATTTT. This translates into CAQPQGVSQHF.

This clonotype has ten or more counts. The rearrangement joins TRBV29-1 to TRBJ2-2; D unresolved. V shed 1 base and J shed 4 bases, with 7 bases lying between them. Germline V lookup: CDR1 SQVTM, CDR2 ANQGSEA. This CDR3 spans 13 amino acids. CDR3 residues: CSVEVKVTGELFF. CDR3 sequence (DNA): TGCAGCGTTGAAGTAAAGGTCACCGGGGAGCTGTTTTTT.

There are many counts of this clonotype. The chain recombines TRBV12-3 or TRBV12-4 with TRBJ2-2; 8 positions match TRBD2. V trimming: 5 bases; J trimming: 4 bases; junction bases outside the gene matches: 6. The CDR3 is 15 amino acids. CDR3 coding DNA: TGTGCCAGCAGTCCTCCCGGGGGGGCCACCGGGGAGCTGTTTTTT. It specifies CASSPPGGATGELFF.

In its sample, this clonotype was seen many times. At one of its ends the junction is not consistent with the germline gene, which may arise from a read error. The V and J genes are TRBV29-1 and TRBJ2-5; D is unclear. The V gene's germline CDR1 is SQVTM and CDR2 ANQGSEA. This CDR3 is 12 amino acids long. The CDR3 loop is CSVGPNLGPFIF. The DNA of the CDR3 is TGCAGCGTTGGACCTAATTTAGGGCCCTTTATCTTC.